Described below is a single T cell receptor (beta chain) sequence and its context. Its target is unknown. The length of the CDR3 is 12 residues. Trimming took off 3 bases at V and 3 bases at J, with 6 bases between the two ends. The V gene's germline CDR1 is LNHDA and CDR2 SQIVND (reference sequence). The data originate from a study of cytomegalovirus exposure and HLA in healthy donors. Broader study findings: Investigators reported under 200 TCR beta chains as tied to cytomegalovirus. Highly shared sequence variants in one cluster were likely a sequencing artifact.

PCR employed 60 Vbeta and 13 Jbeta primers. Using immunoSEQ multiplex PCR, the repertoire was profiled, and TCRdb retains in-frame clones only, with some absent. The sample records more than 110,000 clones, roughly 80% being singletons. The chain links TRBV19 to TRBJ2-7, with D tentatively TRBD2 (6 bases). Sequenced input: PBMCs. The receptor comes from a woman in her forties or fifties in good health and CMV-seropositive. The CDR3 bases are TGTGCCAGTAGTATGGGGGGCTACGAGCAGTACTTC. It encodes CASSMGGYEQYF.